One sample yielded the 4 T cell receptor beta chains listed below, sequenced in a study of T cells in Graves' hyperthyroidism and ophthalmopathy (dated by TCRdb to the late 2010s). The library came from multiplex PCR. Sequencing used an Illumina HiSeq 2000. The TCR beta CDR3 regions were amplified from the RNA transcripts. For the first round of RT-PCR on the TCR CDR3, the HTBI primer set was used together with the Qiagen OneStep RT-PCR kit. TCRdb reprocessed the public reads (quality trimming at Q25 with fastp, clone calling with MiXCR) and kept in-frame beta chains. Identical CDR3 protein sequences are pooled into one entry, listed with their most common genes and DNA. The sample table shows nearly 250,000 distinct CDR3 sequences, and about 24% are seen once. The ten largest clonotypes hold around 32% of the sample. Sequenced sample: blood. The receptor source for this set is a woman in her thirties or forties with Graves' ophthalmopathy.

The gene calls are TRBV12-3 or TRBV12-4 and TRBJ1-1, with D unresolved. The germline V and J ends were trimmed by 6 bases and 4 bases, with 6 bases remaining between them. The CDR3 runs 11 residues. The CDR3 loop reads CASRRSTEAFF. The CDR3 DNA follows: TGTGCCAGCAGAAGGTCCACTGAAGCTTTCTTT.

This clonotype showed up many times. The genes are TRBV5-5 and TRBJ1-5; D ambiguous. Germline lookup yields CDR1 SGHKS and CDR2 YYEKEE (reference sequence). Trimming shortened V by 5 bases and J by 2 bases, and 11 bases separated the two germline ends. This CDR3 has 14 amino acids. The CDR3 sequence is CASSAMPGNQPQHF. The CDR3 DNA reads as TGTGCCAGCAGTGCCATGCCGGGCAATCAGCCCCAGCATTTT.

The V and J genes are TRBV27 and TRBJ1-1, with D perhaps TRBD1 (5 bases). CDR3 length: 12 residues. Trimming shortened V by 8 bases and J by 6 bases, and 13 bases separated the two germline ends. Germline loops: CDR1 MNHEY, CDR2 SMNVEV (reference sequence). CDR3 sequence reads: CASRAGGSEAFF. DNA for the CDR3: TGTGCCAGCCGAGCCGGGGGGTCTGAAGCTTTCTTT.

In this sample, this clonotype turned up many times. The chain links TRBV11-2 to TRBJ2-7; a possible D gene is TRBD2 (5 bases). Trimming stripped 6 bases from V and 3 bases from J, with 15 bases between. The germline V gene has CDR1 SGHAT and CDR2 FQNNGV. The CDR3 consists of 14 residues. The CDR3 protein is CASRHPGRGYEQYF. The CDR3 coding sequence is TGTGCCAGCAGACACCCTGGGAGAGGCTACGAGCAGTACTTC.